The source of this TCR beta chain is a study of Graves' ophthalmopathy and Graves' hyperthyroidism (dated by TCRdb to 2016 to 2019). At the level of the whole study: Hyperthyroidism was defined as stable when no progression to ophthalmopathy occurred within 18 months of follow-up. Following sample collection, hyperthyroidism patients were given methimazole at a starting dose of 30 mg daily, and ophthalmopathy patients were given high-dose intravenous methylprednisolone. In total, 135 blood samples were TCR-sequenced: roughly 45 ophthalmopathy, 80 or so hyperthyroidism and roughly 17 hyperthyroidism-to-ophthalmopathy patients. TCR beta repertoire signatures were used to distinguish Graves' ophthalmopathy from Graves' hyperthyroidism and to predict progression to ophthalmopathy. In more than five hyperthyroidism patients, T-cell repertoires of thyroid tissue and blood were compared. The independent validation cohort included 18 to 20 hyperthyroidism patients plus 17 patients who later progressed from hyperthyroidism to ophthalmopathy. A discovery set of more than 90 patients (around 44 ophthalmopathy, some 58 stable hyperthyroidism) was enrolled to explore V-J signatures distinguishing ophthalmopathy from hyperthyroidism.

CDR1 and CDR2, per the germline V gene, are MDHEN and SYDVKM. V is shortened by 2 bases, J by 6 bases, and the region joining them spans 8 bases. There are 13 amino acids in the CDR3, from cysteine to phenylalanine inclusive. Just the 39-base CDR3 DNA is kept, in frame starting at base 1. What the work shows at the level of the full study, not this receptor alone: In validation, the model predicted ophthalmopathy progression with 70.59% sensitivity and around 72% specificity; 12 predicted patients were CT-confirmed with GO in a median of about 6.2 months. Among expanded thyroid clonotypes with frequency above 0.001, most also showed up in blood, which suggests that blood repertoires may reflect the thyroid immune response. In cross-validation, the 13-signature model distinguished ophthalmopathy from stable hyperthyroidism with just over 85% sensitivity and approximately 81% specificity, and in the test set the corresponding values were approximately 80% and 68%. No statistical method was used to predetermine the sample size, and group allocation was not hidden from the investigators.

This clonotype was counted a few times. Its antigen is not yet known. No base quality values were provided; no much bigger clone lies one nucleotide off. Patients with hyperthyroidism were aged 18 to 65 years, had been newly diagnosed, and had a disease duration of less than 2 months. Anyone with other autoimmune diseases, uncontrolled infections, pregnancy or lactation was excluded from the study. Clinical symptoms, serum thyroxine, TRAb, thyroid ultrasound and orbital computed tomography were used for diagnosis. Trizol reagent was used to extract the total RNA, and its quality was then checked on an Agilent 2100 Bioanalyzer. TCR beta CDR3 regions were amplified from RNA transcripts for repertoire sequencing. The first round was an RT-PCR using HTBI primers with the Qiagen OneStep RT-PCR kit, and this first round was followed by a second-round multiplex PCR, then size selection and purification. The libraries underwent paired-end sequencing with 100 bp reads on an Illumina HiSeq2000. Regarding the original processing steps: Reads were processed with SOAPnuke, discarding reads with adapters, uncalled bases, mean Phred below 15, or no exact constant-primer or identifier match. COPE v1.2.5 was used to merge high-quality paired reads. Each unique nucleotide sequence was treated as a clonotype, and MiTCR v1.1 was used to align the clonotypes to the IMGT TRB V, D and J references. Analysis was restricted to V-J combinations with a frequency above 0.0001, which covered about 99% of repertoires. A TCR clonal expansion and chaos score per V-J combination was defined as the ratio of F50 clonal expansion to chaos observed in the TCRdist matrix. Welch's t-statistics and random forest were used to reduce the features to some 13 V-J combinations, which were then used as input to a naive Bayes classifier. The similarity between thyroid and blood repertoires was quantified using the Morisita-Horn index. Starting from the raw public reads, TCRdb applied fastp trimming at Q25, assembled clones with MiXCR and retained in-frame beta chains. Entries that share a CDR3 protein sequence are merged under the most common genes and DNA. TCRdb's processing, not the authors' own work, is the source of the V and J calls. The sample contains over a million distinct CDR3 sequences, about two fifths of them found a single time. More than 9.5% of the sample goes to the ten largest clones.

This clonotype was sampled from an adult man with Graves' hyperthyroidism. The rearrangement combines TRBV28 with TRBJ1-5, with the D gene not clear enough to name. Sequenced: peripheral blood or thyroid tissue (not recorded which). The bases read TGTGCCAGCAGTTTACAGCTTTTTCAGCCCCAGCATTTT. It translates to CASSLQLFQPQHF.